This T cell receptor (beta chain) was recorded in a study of human T cells and chemical hapten exposure. Study-level information: Patients having alopecia areata, totalis or universalis were mostly female.

Time point denoted: patch test 3, about 24 weeks after DPC sensitization. Treatment defined: therapeutic diphenylcyclopropenone sensitization with weekly scalp DPC. Every donor had alopecia and was 18 to 70 years old; all were suitable for DPC. Germline CDR1 SGHRS, CDR2 YFSETQ. This CDR3 is built from 15 residues. The V end lost 3 bases, the J end lost 0 bases, and 10 bases lay between the germline ends. MiXCR was run by TCRdb on the RACE reads, yielding one entry per CDR3 protein. The sample has tens of thousands of distinct CDR3 sequences; about an eighth are singletons. The receptor was isolated from a woman in her fifties or sixties with alopecia areata. Some clones in this sample may be carry-over from other donors' samples. This sequence joins TRBV5-1 and TRBJ1-3; tentatively, D is TRBD1 (5 bases). This material consisted of whole blood, taken in connection with sensitization to the hapten diphenylcyclopropenone (DPC). CDR3 loop: CASSSKGISGNTIYF. The CDR3 nucleotides are TGCGCCAGCAGCTCCAAGGGGATCTCTGGAAACACCATATATTTT.